Listed below are T cell receptor beta chains from one sample, sequenced in a study of Ad26.COV2.S vaccination and SARS-CoV-2 variants. Profiled with immunoSEQ multiplex PCR; TCRdb holds only in-frame clones, not every one. The repertoire holds roughly 400,000 clones, with around nine tenths as singletons. Sample: peripheral blood, taken in a trial of Ad26.COV2.S vaccine versus placebo. These receptors all come from a person between 18 and 65 years old who received the Ad26.COV2.S COVID-19 vaccine or a placebo. Both conserved end residues are part of each CDR3.

>TRBJ1-5|TRBV7-8
CASSPRFRQSSSNQPQHF
>TRBJ2-7|TRBV28
CASSPNSGTYEQYF
>TRBJ1-1|TRBV4-1
CASSQGGNTEAFF
>TRBJ2-7|TRBV19
CASTSGSYEQYF
>TRBJ2-3|TRBV3-1/TRBV3-2
CASNRGASGRATQYF
>TRBJ1-6|TRBV5-1
CASSLNGQGVWPLHF
>TRBJ2-3|TRBV6-6
CASASQAAGVTDTQYF
>TRBJ2-4|TRBV18
CASSPRGLAGAGLAKNIQYF
>TRBJ1-2|TRBV18
CASSPIGKGYTF
>TRBJ2-2|TRBV14
CASSQEDWGYTGELFF
>TRBJ2-5|TRBV9
CASSVDQGQETQYF
>TRBJ1-6|TRBV28
CASRHGQGYSYNSPLHF
>TRBJ2-7|TRBV28
CASSSPSVGSYEQYF
>TRBJ2-1|TRBV19
CASSIPNNEQFF
>TRBJ1-3|TRBV9
CASSVGLQGLSGNTIYF
>TRBJ2-1|TRBV30
CAWMIGRQGVNEQFF
>TRBJ1-3|TRBV6-5
CASRSSSGNTIYF
>TRBJ2-5|TRBV24-1
CATSAGTLGLETQYF
>TRBJ2-4|TRBV28
CASSLWENIQYF
>TRBJ1-2|TRBV7-3
CASSPNGQRLLGYTF
>TRBJ2-3|TRBV10-2
CASSEVGNTDTQYF
>TRBJ2-5|TRBV7-2
CASTKRPQETQYF
>TRBJ2-1|TRBV7-8
CASSSGQGAGNEQFF
>TRBJ2-3|TRBV5-1
CASRSGQGAVADTQYF
>TRBJ2-3|TRBV19
CASRNDVSTDTQYF
>TRBJ1-5|TRBV15
CATSRGLNQPQHF
>TRBJ2-7|TRBV28
CASSSGYLYEQYF
>TRBJ2-1|TRBV7-6
CASSPWYEQFF
>TRBJ2-5|TRBV2
CASSDWGETQYF
>TRBJ2-3|TRBV4-1
CASSQDWVSWDTQYF
>TRBJ2-3|TRBV19
CASTARGQGATDTQYF
>TRBJ1-1|TRBV14
CASSQPSQGGTHRNTEAFF
>TRBJ1-6|TRBV14
CASSQDRGYSPLHF
>TRBJ2-7|TRBV15
CATRPRLGTNVVEQYF
>TRBJ1-1|TRBV5-1
CASSLRTGMLGTEAFF
>TRBJ1-2|TRBV3-1/TRBV3-2
CASSQPGKRGYTF
>TRBJ2-7|TRBV5-1
CASSLNLAEQYF
>TRBJ2-4|TRBV2
CASSEARGRGNIQYF
>TRBJ2-2|TRBV5-1
CASSLATRTGETGELFF
>TRBJ2-3|TRBV9
CASSVATSAQYF
>TRBJ2-1|TRBV10-1
CASKRGPIRLAGGPHNEQFF
>TRBJ2-5|TRBV6-4
CASSREFQETQYF
>TRBJ1-2|TRBV19
CASSTTGSDGYTF
>TRBJ2-1|TRBV5-4
CASSLTSGSIREQFF
>TRBJ1-5|TRBV14
CASRWEAGADQPQHF